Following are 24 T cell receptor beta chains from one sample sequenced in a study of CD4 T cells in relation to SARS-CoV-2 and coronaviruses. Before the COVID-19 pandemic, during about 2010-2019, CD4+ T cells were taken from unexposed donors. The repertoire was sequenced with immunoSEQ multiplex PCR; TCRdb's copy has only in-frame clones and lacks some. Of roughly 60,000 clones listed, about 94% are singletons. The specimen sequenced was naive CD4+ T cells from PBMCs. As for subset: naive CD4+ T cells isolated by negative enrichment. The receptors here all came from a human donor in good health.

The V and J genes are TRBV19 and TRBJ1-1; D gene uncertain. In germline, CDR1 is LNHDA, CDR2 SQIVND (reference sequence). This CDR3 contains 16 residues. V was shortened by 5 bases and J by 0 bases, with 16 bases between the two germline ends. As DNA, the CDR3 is TGTGCCAGTAGTCGTAGGGCCGAGTTGATGAACACTGAAGCTTTCTTT. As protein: CASSRRAELMNTEAFF.

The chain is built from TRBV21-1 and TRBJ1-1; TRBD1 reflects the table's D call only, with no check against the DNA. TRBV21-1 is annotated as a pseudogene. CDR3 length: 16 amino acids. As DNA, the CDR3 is TGTGCCAGCAGCTTCCGGGACAGGGAGATGAACACTGAAGCTTTCTTT. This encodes CASSFRDREMNTEAFF.

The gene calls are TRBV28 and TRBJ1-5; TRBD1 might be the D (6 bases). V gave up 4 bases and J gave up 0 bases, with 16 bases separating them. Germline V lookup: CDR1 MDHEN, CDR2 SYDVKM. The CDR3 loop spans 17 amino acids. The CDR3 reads CASSSFGTSLSNQPQHF. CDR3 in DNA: TGTGCCAGCAGTTCGTTCGGGACAAGTCTTAGCAATCAGCCCCAGCATTTT.

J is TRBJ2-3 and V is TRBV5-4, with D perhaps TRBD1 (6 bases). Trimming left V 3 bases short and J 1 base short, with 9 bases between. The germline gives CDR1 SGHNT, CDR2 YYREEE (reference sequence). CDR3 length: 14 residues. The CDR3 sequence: CASSWTAGTDTQYF. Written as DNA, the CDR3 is TGTGCCAGCAGCTGGACAGCGGGCACAGATACGCAGTATTTT. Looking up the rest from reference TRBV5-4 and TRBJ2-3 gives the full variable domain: ETGVTQSPTHLIKTRGQQVTLRCSSQSGHNTVSWYQQALGQGPQFIFQYYREEENGRGNFPPRFSGLQFPNYSSELNVNALELDDSALYLCASSWTAGTDTQYFGPGTRLTVL.

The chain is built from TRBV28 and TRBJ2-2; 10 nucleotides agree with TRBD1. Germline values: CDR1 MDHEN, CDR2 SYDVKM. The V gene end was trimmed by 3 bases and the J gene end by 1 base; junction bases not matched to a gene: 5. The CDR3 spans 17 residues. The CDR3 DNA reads TGTGCCAGCAGTTTCTGGGGACAGGGGATGAACACCGGGGAGCTGTTTTTT. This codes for CASSFWGQGMNTGELFF.

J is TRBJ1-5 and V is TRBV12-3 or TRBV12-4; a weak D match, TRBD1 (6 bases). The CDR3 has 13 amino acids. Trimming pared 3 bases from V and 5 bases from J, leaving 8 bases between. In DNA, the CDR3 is TGTGCCAGCAGTTTCGGGGGCCATCAGCCCCAGCATTTT. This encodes CASSFGGHQPQHF.

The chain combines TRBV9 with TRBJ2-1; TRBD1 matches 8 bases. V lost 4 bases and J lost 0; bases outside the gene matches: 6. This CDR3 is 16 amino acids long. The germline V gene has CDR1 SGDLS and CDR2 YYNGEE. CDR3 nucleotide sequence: TGTGCCAGCAGCCCCCGGACAGGGAGCTCCTACAATGAGCAGTTCTTC. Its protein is CASSPRTGSSYNEQFF. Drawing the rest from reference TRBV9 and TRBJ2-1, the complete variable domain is DSGVTQTPKHLITATGQRVTLRCSPRSGDLSVYWYQQSLDQGLQFLIQYYNGEERAKGNILERFSAQQFPDLHSELNLSSLELGDSALYFCASSPRTGSSYNEQFFGPGTRLTVL.

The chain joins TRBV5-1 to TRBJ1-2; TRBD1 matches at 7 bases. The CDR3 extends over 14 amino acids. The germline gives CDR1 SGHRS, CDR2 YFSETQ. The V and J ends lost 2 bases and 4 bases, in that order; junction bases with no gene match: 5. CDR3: CASSFRQGTYGYTF. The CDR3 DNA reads TGCGCCAGCAGCTTTAGACAGGGTACCTATGGCTACACCTTC.

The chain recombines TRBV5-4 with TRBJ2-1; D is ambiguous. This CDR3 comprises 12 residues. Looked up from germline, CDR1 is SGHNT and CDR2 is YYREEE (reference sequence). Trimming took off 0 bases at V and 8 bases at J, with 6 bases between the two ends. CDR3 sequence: CASSLEQYEQFF. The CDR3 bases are TGTGCCAGCAGCTTGGAGCAGTATGAGCAGTTCTTC.

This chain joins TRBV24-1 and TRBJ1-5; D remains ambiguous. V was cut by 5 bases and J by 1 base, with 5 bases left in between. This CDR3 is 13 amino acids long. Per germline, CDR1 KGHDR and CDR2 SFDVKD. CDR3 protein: CATSGQSNQPQHF. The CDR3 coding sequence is TGTGCCACCAGTGGGCAAAGCAATCAGCCCCAGCATTTT.

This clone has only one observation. The CDR3 region is CASSWGLAGVGGELFF. Written as DNA, the CDR3 is TGTGCCAGCAGCTGGGGACTAGCGGGAGTAGGCGGGGAGCTGTTTTTT. V usage is TRBV7-9 and J usage is TRBJ2-2, with 14 nucleotides matching TRBD2. The V and J ends lost 4 bases and 7 bases, in that order; junction bases with no gene match: 5. The CDR3 is made up of 16 amino acids. CDR1 SEHNR and CDR2 FQNEAQ come from the germline V gene (reference sequence).

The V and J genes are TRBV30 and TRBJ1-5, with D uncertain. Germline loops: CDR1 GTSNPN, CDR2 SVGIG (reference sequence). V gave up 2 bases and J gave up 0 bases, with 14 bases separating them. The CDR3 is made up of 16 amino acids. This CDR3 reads CAWSSRAEYSNQPQHF. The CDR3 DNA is TGTGCCTGGAGTTCCCGGGCGGAATATAGCAATCAGCCCCAGCATTTT.

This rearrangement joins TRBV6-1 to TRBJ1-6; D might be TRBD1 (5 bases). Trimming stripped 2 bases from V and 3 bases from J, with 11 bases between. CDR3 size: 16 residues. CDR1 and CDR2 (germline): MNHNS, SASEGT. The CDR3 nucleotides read TGTGCCAGCAGTGAACTCAGGGCGGACTATAATTCACCCCTCCACTTT. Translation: CASSELRADYNSPLHF.

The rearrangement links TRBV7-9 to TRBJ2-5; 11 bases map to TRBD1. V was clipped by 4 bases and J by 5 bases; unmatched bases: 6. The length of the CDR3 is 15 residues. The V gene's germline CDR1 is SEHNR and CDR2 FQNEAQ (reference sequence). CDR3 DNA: TGTGCCAGCAGCTCCTGGACAGGGGGCGAGGAGACCCAGTACTTC. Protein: CASSSWTGGEETQYF.

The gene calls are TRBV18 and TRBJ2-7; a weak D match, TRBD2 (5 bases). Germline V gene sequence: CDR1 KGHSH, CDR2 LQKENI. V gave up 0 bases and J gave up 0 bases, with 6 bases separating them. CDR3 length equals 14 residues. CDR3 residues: CASSPPGSSYEQYF. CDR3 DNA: TGTGCCAGCTCACCACCGGGGAGCTCCTACGAGCAGTACTTC.

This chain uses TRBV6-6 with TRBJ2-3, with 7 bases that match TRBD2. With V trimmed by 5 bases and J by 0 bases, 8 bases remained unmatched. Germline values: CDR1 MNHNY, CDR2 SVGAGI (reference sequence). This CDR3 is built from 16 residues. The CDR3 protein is CASSRWASGSTDTQYF. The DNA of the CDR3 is TGTGCCAGCAGTCGATGGGCTAGCGGAAGCACAGATACGCAGTATTTT.

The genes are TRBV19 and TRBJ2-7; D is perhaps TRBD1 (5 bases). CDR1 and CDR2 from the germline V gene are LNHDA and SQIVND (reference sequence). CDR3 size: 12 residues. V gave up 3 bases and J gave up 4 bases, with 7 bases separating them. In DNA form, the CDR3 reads TGTGCCAGTAGTATCCCAGGGTACGAGCAGTACTTC. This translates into CASSIPGYEQYF.

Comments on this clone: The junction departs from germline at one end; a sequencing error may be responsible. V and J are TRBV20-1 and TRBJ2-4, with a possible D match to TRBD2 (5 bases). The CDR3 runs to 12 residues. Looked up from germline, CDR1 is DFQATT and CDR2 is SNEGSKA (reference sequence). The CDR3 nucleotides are TGCAGGGCTAGTAAGGGAACGGGGATTCAGTACTTC. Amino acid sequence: CRASKGTGIQYF.

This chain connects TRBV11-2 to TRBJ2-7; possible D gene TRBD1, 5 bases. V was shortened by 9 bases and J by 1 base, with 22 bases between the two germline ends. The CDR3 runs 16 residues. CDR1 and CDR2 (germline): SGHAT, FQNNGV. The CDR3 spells CARPRWTHRDSYEQYF. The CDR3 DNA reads TGTGCCAGGCCACGATGGACACACAGAGATTCCTACGAGCAGTACTTC.

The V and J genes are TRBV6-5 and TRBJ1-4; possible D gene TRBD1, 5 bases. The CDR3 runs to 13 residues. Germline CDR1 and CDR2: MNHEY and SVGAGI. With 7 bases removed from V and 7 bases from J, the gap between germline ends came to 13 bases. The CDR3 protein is CASNGGRGEKLFF. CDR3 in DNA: TGTGCCAGCAATGGGGGTAGGGGTGAAAAACTGTTTTTT.

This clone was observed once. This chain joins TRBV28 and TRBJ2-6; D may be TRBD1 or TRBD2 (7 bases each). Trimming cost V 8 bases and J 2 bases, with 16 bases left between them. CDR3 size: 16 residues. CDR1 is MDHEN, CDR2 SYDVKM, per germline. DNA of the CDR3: TGTGCCAGCGCTCAGGGGGGGGCCACTGGGGCCAACGTCCTGACTTTC. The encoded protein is CASAQGGATGANVLTF.

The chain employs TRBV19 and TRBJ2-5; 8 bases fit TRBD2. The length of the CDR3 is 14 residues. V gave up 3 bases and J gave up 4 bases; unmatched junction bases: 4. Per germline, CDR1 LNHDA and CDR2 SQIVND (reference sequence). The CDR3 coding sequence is TGTGCCAGTAGTATGAGAGCGGGAGCAGAGACCCAGTACTTC. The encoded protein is CASSMRAGAETQYF.

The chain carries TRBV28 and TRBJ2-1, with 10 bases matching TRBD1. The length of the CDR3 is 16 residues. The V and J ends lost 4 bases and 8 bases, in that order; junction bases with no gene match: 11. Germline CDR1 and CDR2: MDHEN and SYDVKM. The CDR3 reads CASSSPGQGFSDEQFF. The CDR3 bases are TGTGCCAGCAGTTCGCCGGGACAGGGGTTTTCGGATGAGCAGTTCTTC.

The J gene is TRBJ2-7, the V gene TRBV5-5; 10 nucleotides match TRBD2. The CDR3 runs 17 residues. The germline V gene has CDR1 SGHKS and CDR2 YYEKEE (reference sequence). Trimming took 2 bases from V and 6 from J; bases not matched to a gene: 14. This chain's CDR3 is CASSFTLAGGTGGEQYF. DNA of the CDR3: TGTGCCAGCAGCTTTACATTAGCGGGAGGTACGGGGGGCGAGCAGTACTTC.